This T cell receptor (beta chain) was captured in a study of graft-versus-host responses after intestinal transplantation. On the study more broadly: Recipients had transplants, and these were multivisceral, liver-intestinal, or isolated intestinal.

The length of the CDR3 is 16 residues. Looked up from germline, CDR1 is MDHEN and CDR2 is SYDVKM. Between the trimmed V and J ends, which lost 5 bases and 2 bases, there was a span of 19 bases. Here immunoSEQ multiplex PCR was the method, and the copy in TCRdb shows in-frame clones only, minus some. The sample records around 36,000 clones, about 95% being singletons. Note on this clone: Its matching antigen is unknown.

The receptor was isolated from a human donor who was the organ donor for an intestinal transplant. The sample was unstimulated CD8+ T cells sorted from spleen or lymph node cells, taken before transplant. The chain joins TRBV28 to TRBJ2-7, with D possibly being TRBD2 (6 bases). The CDR3: CASSQIPGLEPYEQYF. CDR3 nucleotides: TGTGCCAGCAGTCAAATACCGGGACTGGAACCCTACGAGCAGTACTTC.